Presented here are 10 T cell receptor beta chains from one specimen sequenced in a study of technical replicates of blood from a handful of donors. TCRdb's copy holds only in-frame clones and misses some; the assay was immunoSEQ multiplex PCR. This table holds 65,000 to 85,000 clones, about 97% found once. The specimen was T cells isolated from PBMCs. These TCRs come from a human donor in good health.

The chain couples TRBV2 to TRBJ1-3; the D gene is possibly TRBD1 (6 bases). This CDR3 region has 15 residues. The V gene's germline CDR1 is SNHLY and CDR2 FYNNEI. Trimming pared 7 bases from V and 0 bases from J, leaving 13 bases between. CDR3 in amino acids: CASMKGTFSGNTIYF. In DNA form, the CDR3 reads TGTGCCAGCATGAAGGGGACATTCTCTGGAAACACCATATATTTT.

This chain joins TRBV5-1 and TRBJ2-5; TRBD2 aligns across 7 bases. Germline V gene data show CDR1 as SGHRS and CDR2 as YFSETQ. CDR3 length: 14 residues. After removal of 3 bases from V and 7 bases from J, the junction contained 9 bases not matched to a gene. This chain's CDR3 is CASSSETSFATQYF. DNA for the CDR3: TGCGCCAGCAGCTCAGAGACTAGCTTTGCGACCCAGTACTTC.

The J gene is TRBJ2-3, the V gene TRBV30; 9 bases line up with TRBD2. CDR1 is GTSNPN, CDR2 SVGIG, per germline (reference sequence). Unmatched junction bases numbered 4, after V lost 2 bases and J lost 4 bases. The CDR3 extends over 14 amino acids. The CDR3 region is CAWSTAGGPDTQYF. DNA of the CDR3: TGTGCCTGGAGTACAGCGGGGGGACCAGATACGCAGTATTTT.

The V and J genes are TRBV27 and TRBJ2-5, with 9 positions matching TRBD2. The CDR3 contains 16 residues. V lost 5 bases and J lost 4; bases outside the gene matches: 11. In germline, CDR1 is MNHEY, CDR2 SMNVEV (reference sequence). As DNA, the CDR3 is TGTGCCAGCAGTCCCTCTGGTAGCGGGAGTGGAGAGACCCAGTACTTC. Protein: CASSPSGSGSGETQYF.

This clone has just one count. V and J are TRBV7-2 and TRBJ2-5; 10 nucleotides match TRBD2. Germline lookup yields CDR1 SGHTA and CDR2 FQGNSA. This CDR3 comprises 16 residues. V lost 1 base, J lost 1 base, and 3 bases stayed unmatched. CDR3 loop: CASSLGLAGGQETQYF. The CDR3 nucleotides are TGTGCCAGCAGCTTAGGGTTAGCGGGGGGCCAAGAGACCCAGTACTTC.

J is TRBJ1-3 and V is TRBV6-5; D gene unclear. CDR1 is MNHEY, CDR2 SVGAGI, per germline. The CDR3 has 15 amino acids. V was shortened by 5 bases and J by 1 base, with 12 bases between the two germline ends. This CDR3 reads CASSASLTSGNTIYF. The DNA for the CDR3 is TGTGCCAGCAGTGCTTCTCTTACATCTGGAAACACCATATATTTT.

This chain uses TRBV4-1 with TRBJ2-2, with D hard to call. The germline V and J ends were trimmed by 7 bases and 4 bases, with 19 bases remaining between them. Germline V gene lookup returns CDR1 MGHRA and CDR2 YSYEKL. The CDR3 has 16 amino acids. The CDR3 DNA reads as TGCGCCAGCAACGATCGCAACTATCCGGGCACCGGGGAGCTGTTTTTT. It yields the protein CASNDRNYPGTGELFF.

The rearrangement joins TRBV5-1 to TRBJ2-7; TRBD1 might be the D (6 bases). Germline V CDR1 and CDR2: SGHRS, YFSETQ. The length of the CDR3 is 15 residues. V was trimmed by 4 bases and J by 3 bases, leaving 17 bases between them. The CDR3 DNA is TGCGCCAGCAGCGTCCAGGGACAAGGAAACTACGAGCAGTACTTC. Translation gives CASSVQGQGNYEQYF.

V and J are TRBV14 and TRBJ2-1; 7 nucleotides line up with TRBD2. The CDR3 length is 17 residues. Germline assignment: CDR1 SGHDN and CDR2 FVKESK. The V and J ends lost 4 bases and 1 base, in that order; junction bases with no gene match: 10. CDR3 in DNA: TGTGCCAGCAGCCGATACCTGACTAGCCAGTCCTACAATGAGCAGTTCTTC. It is translated as CASSRYLTSQSYNEQFF.

The chain has TRBV11-2 and TRBJ2-5; TRBD1 matches at 7 bases. The ends lost 2 bases at V and 2 bases at J; junction bases unmatched: 5. In germline, CDR1 is SGHAT, CDR2 FQNNGV. CDR3 length equals 15 residues. Written as DNA, the CDR3 is TGTGCCAGCAGCTTAAGCCCAGGGGGACAAGAGACCCAGTACTTC. As protein: CASSLSPGGQETQYF.